This is a list of T cell receptor beta chains from one sample in a study of CD8+ T cells in alopecia areata. Method: immunoSEQ multiplex PCR; TCRdb's copy keeps in-frame clones and lacks some. The sample has roughly 100,000 clones; just under 60% are singletons. Sequencing was performed on CD8+ T cells sorted from blood, taken at approximately week 60, from a patient treated with tofacitinib. These receptor sequences come from a human donor with alopecia areata. The CDR3 runs from the conserved cysteine through the conserved F or W. D genes are given only for firm matches. Clone sizes are given selectively: once, few, many, or a class where the clone is expanded.

abundance,d_gene,v_gene,j_gene,CDR3aa,CDR3nt
.,.,TRBV10-3,TRBJ2-2,CATSHRTTTGELFF,TGTGCCACATCTCATAGAACAACCACCGGGGAGCTGTTTTTT
.,.,TRBV10-3,TRBJ1-4,CAIRGTQSTNEKLFF,TGTGCCATCAGGGGGACTCAATCAACTAATGAAAAACTGTTTTTT
once,TRBD2,TRBV30,TRBJ2-1,CAWSVGLAGGHEQFF,TGTGCCTGGAGTGTTGGACTAGCGGGGGGGCATGAGCAGTTCTTC
.,.,TRBV7-9,TRBJ2-5,CASSLEGKQETQYF,TGTGCCAGCAGCTTAGAAGGGAAACAAGAGACCCAGTACTTC
.,TRBD1,TRBV2,TRBJ1-5,CASIDRVDQPQHF,TGTGCCAGCATTGACAGGGTGGATCAGCCCCAGCATTTT
.,.,TRBV9,TRBJ1-1,CASSETTMGHTEAFF,TGTGCCAGCAGCGAGACGACAATGGGACACACTGAAGCTTTCTTT
few,TRBD2,TRBV29-1,TRBJ2-3,CSVEASGGARDTQYF,TGCAGCGTTGAGGCCAGCGGGGGCGCGAGGGATACGCAGTATTTT
.,.,TRBV5-6,TRBJ2-1,CASEESGYNEQFF,TGTGCCAGCGAGGAGTCGGGTTACAATGAGCAGTTCTTC
.,TRBD1,TRBV9,TRBJ1-1,CASSVATDREDNTEAFF,TGTGCCAGCAGCGTAGCTACCGACAGGGAGGATAACACTGAAGCTTTCTTT
.,TRBD1,TRBV20-1,TRBJ2-7,CSATTGDEQYF,TGCAGTGCAACGACAGGGGACGAGCAGTACTTC
.,.,TRBV6-5,TRBJ1-1,CASSYAADRGGAFF,TGTGCCAGCAGTTACGCCGCGGACCGAGGGGGAGCTTTCTTT
.,.,TRBV7-9,TRBJ1-2,CASPPEGVEYGYTF,TGTGCCAGTCCGCCGGAGGGGGTAGAATATGGCTACACCTTC